Listed here are 19 T cell receptor beta chains from one sample, sequenced in a study of T cell responses to AZD1222 COVID-19 vaccine. The repertoire was sequenced with immunoSEQ multiplex PCR; TCRdb's copy has only in-frame clones and lacks some. The sample contains 95,000 to 110,000 clones, approximately 90% of which appear only once. This specimen was peripheral blood, taken on day 0 of AZD1222 vaccination. The receptors were sampled from an adult in good health.

The chain recombines TRBV10-3 with TRBJ2-3; 8 bases align to TRBD1. The CDR3 contains 16 residues. Germline V gives CDR1 ENHRY, CDR2 SYGVKD. Trimming took 2 bases from V and 1 from J; bases not matched to a gene: 5. In nucleotides, the CDR3 is TGTGCCATCAGTGAGATCCCGGGACAGGGCACAGATACGCAGTATTTT. Translation gives CAISEIPGQGTDTQYF.

The chain is built from TRBV19 and TRBJ2-5, with D possibly being TRBD1 (5 bases). V was shortened by 5 bases and J by 4 bases, with 26 bases between the two germline ends. Germline CDR1 is LNHDA and CDR2 is SQIVND (reference sequence). The CDR3 is 18 amino acids. CDR3 nucleotides: TGTGCCAGTAGTCCGCCAGGGAAAAGATCCGAGGACGGAGAGACCCAGTACTTC. The encoded protein is CASSPPGKRSEDGETQYF.

V gene TRBV7-9 combines with J gene TRBJ2-3, with 8 bases aligning to TRBD2. Germline assignment: CDR1 SEHNR and CDR2 FQNEAQ (reference sequence). The V and J ends lost 5 bases and 2 bases, in that order; junction bases with no gene match: 12. The CDR3 spans 17 residues. The CDR3 nucleotides are TGTGCCAGCAGCCCCGGGACTAGTGGGGCGTTCACAGATACGCAGTATTTT. This translates into CASSPGTSGAFTDTQYF.

The chain couples TRBV4-1 to TRBJ2-7; 7 bases align to TRBD1. CDR3 length: 18 residues. CDR1 is MGHRA and CDR2 is YSYEKL in the germline V gene. V shed 3 bases, J shed 0 bases, and the junction held 14 bases outside the gene matches. This CDR3 reads CASSQHPSRGQLSYEQYF. The CDR3 DNA reads TGCGCCAGCAGCCAGCATCCCTCTCGGGGACAGCTCTCCTACGAGCAGTACTTC.

This clone was detected only a few times. The chain joins TRBV14 to TRBJ2-2; TRBD2 aligns across 8 bases. The germline gives CDR1 SGHDN, CDR2 FVKESK. Unmatched junction bases numbered 12, after V lost 3 bases and J lost 0 bases. This CDR3 has 19 amino acids. CDR3 protein: CASSQTGGLVGSNTGELFF. The CDR3 region has the DNA TGTGCCAGCAGCCAGACGGGGGGACTAGTGGGTTCGAACACCGGGGAGCTGTTTTTT.

This rearrangement joins TRBV6-2 or TRBV6-3 to TRBJ1-2; 12 positions agree with TRBD1. V lost 6 bases to trimming and J lost 8 bases; unmatched junction nucleotides: 13. In germline, CDR1 is MNHEY, CDR2 SVGEGT. This CDR3 contains 16 residues. CDR3 DNA sequence: TGTGCCAGCAGCCAAAAACCGGGACAGGGGGCTGGAGGCTACACCTTC. Translated, it gives CASSQKPGQGAGGYTF.

This clone showed up just once. V is TRBV5-1 and J is TRBJ1-2; TRBD1 matches 8 bases. Germline CDR1 and CDR2: SGHRS and YFSETQ. This CDR3 spans 12 amino acids. J was trimmed by 12 bases and V by 7 bases; bases with no gene match: 11. The CDR3 nucleotides read TGCGCCAGCGCGGGGAGGCAGGGGGCCCACACCTTC. The encoded protein is CASAGRQGAHTF. The variable domain in full, with the rest retrieved from reference TRBV5-1 and TRBJ1-2, is KAGVTQTPRYLIKTRGQQVTLSCSPISGHRSVSWYQQTPGQGLQFLFEYFSETQRNKGNFPGRFSGRQFSNSRSEMNVSTLELGDSALYLCASAGRQGAHTFGSGTRLTVV.

CDR3 nucleotide sequence: TGCAGCGTCCAAACAGGGGGCGCATTCGAGCAGTACTTC. Translation gives CSVQTGGAFEQYF. The rearrangement links TRBV29-1 to TRBJ2-7, with 9 bases lining up with TRBD1. CDR1 and CDR2 (germline): SQVTM, ANQGSEA. Germline trimming cut 6 bases from V and 6 bases from J; bases unmatched to any gene: 9. The CDR3 runs to 13 residues.

This clone was seen once. This chain links TRBV23-1 with TRBJ1-1; 8 bases are shared with TRBD1. TRBV23-1 is flagged as an ORF with uncertain function. Losses at the gene ends were 2 bases for V and 0 bases for J; bases not matched to a gene: 2. The length of the CDR3 is 15 residues. For the CDR3, the DNA is TGCGCCAGCAGTCAAGGGGGACAGGTGAACACTGAAGCTTTCTTT. Translated: CASSQGGQVNTEAFF.

This clone has just one count. The chain is built from TRBV5-4 and TRBJ1-4, with D uncertain. Germline CDR1 reads SGHNT; CDR2 reads YYREEE (reference sequence). CDR3 length: 14 amino acids. Trimming left V 0 bases short and J 8 bases short, with 11 bases between. Here the CDR3 reads CASSLDGRMEKLFF. CDR3 DNA: TGTGCCAGCAGCTTGGATGGGCGGATGGAAAAACTGTTTTTT.

The CDR3 loop is CASSIAGLQPQHF. In DNA form, the CDR3 reads TGTGCCAGTAGTATAGCCGGGCTTCAGCCCCAGCATTTT. The V call is TRBV19, the J call TRBJ1-5, with D uncertain. This CDR3 is built from 13 residues. CDR1 and CDR2 (germline): LNHDA, SQIVND (reference sequence). V dropped 1 base and J dropped 6 bases, with 7 bases sitting between them. The entire variable domain, with the rest obtained from reference TRBV19 and TRBJ1-5, is as follows: DGGITQSPKYLFRKEGQNVTLSCEQNLNHDAMYWYRQDPGQGLRLIYYSQIVNDFQKGDIAEGYSVSREKKESFPLTVTSAQKNPTAFYLCASSIAGLQPQHFGDGTRLSIL.

The chain recombines TRBV6-4 with TRBJ1-2, with 7 bases identical to TRBD1. Trimming cost V 0 bases and J 5 bases; bases outside gene matches: 15. The CDR3 is made up of 18 amino acids. Germline CDR1 MRHNA, CDR2 SNTAGT. CDR3 protein: CASSDSESYRGKRYGYTF. CDR3 sequence (DNA): TGTGCCAGCAGTGACTCAGAATCTTACAGGGGCAAGCGGTATGGCTACACCTTC.

The chain joins TRBV4-2 to TRBJ2-2, with D unresolved. The CDR3 is 15 amino acids. Germline values: CDR1 LGHNA, CDR2 YNFKEQ. Deletions cut 1 base from V and 0 bases from J, with 6 bases between. The CDR3, as DNA: TGTGCCAGCAGCCAAGCAGTTACGAACACCGGGGAGCTGTTTTTT. Protein: CASSQAVTNTGELFF.

This clone occurred a few times. The chain uses TRBV5-4 and TRBJ2-5; tentative D call: TRBD1 (5 bases). CDR3 length: 13 amino acids. Trimming removed 4 bases at V and 11 bases at J, with 18 bases between. Germline assignment: CDR1 SGHNT and CDR2 YYREEE (reference sequence). This chain's CDR3 is CASSQSTVATQYF. CDR3 coding DNA: TGTGCCAGCAGCCAATCGACAGTTGCCACTCAGTACTTC. Full variable domain (remainder filled in from reference TRBV5-4 and TRBJ2-5): ETGVTQSPTHLIKTRGQQVTLRCSSQSGHNTVSWYQQALGQGPQFIFQYYREEENGRGNFPPRFSGLQFPNYSSELNVNALELDDSALYLCASSQSTVATQYFGPGTRLLVL.

The rearrangement links TRBV3-1 (or the pseudogene TRBV3-2) to TRBJ2-7; D may be TRBD1 or TRBD2 (5 bases each). The CDR3 has 17 amino acids. In germline, CDR1 is LGHDT, CDR2 YNNKEL (reference sequence). Trimming pared 1 base from V and 5 bases from J, leaving 21 bases between. CDR3 sequence (DNA): TGTGCCAGCAGCCAAGGGGCTTCAGTGGGGGTGGAGGACGAGCAGTACTTC. It encodes CASSQGASVGVEDEQYF.

The chain is built from TRBV18 and TRBJ1-3; 8 nucleotides match TRBD1. Unmatched junction bases numbered 9, after V lost 3 bases and J lost 8 bases. This CDR3 comprises 15 residues. Per the germline V gene, CDR1 is KGHSH and CDR2 is LQKENI. The CDR3 region is CASSPTPDRVYTIYF. CDR3 DNA sequence: TGTGCCAGCTCACCTACCCCGGACAGGGTATACACCATATATTTT.

In DNA, the CDR3 is TGTGCCTGCGAATCGGGGGGCACAGATACGCAGTATTTT. As protein: CACESGGTDTQYF. V gene TRBV12-3 or TRBV12-4 combines with J gene TRBJ2-3, with a tentative D call TRBD2 (6 bases). The CDR3 is 13 residues long. Trimming shortened V by 11 bases and J by 1 base, and 13 bases separated the two germline ends.

The genes are TRBV25-1 and TRBJ1-5; TRBD1 agrees at 10 bases. The CDR3 sequence is 16 residues long. Trimming removed 3 bases from V and 6 bases from J; junction bases left unmatched: 8. Germline CDR1 is MGHDK and CDR2 is SYGVNS. The CDR3 sequence is CASSDSMDRGIQPQHF. CDR3 in DNA: TGTGCCAGCAGTGATTCGATGGACAGGGGGATTCAGCCCCAGCATTTT.

The rearrangement links TRBV10-3 to TRBJ1-1; D might be TRBD1 (6 bases). CDR1 is ENHRY and CDR2 is SYGVKD in the germline V gene. Trimming took off 1 base at V and 4 bases at J, with 10 bases between the two ends. The CDR3 is made up of 14 amino acids. The CDR3 region has the DNA TGTGCCATCAGTGAGTGGGGGGCGGGCACTGAAGCTTTCTTT. Protein sequence: CAISEWGAGTEAFF.